At least ten counts were recorded for the clone carrying this T cell receptor beta chain. Its target is unknown. This record belongs to a study of human T cells and chemical hapten exposure. Noted time point: patch test 1, 2 weeks after DPC sensitization. Regarding treatment: therapeutic diphenylcyclopropenone sensitization with weekly scalp DPC. Donors, patients with alopecia ranging from 18 to 70 years old and judged suitable for DPC, provided samples. CDR1 is GTSNPN, CDR2 SVGIG, per germline (reference sequence). The V segment lost 6 bases and the J segment 1 base; nucleotides outside the gene matches: 9. The CDR3 runs to 16 residues. Original analysis: Sample TCR counts, which ranged from about 23,224 to 690,600, had a median of around 96,000. TCRdb re-called the RACE reads through MiXCR, storing one row per CDR3 protein. Here the V and J calls rest on TCRdb's processing, not on the authors' analysis. This table holds just over 80,000 distinct CDR3 sequences, over 8.5% found once.

General observations from the study: Unchanged with DPC sensitization were TCRs above 1 in 1000 frequency.

The chain links TRBV30 to TRBJ2-5; 12 nucleotides match TRBD2. Material: whole blood, obtained in connection with sensitization to the hapten diphenylcyclopropenone (DPC). The sequence was collected from a woman aged 45-65 years with alopecia areata. Some clones in this sample may be carry-over from other donors' samples. CDR3 nucleotide sequence: TGTGCCTGCAAGAATACTAGCGGGGGGATCCAAGAGACCCAGTACTTC. It is translated as CACKNTSGGIQETQYF. The full variable domain, completed using reference TRBV30 and TRBJ2-5, is SQTIHQWPATLVQPVGSPLSLECTVEGTSNPNLYWYRQAAGRGLQLLFYSVGIGQISSEVPQNLSASRPQDRQFILSSKKLLLSDSGFYLCACKNTSGGIQETQYFGPGTRLLVL.